This T cell receptor beta chain was found in a study of cytotoxic CD8 clonotypes in ibrutinib-treated CLL. Here immunoSEQ multiplex PCR was the method, and the copy in TCRdb shows in-frame clones only, minus some. Among nearly 300,000 clones listed, 76% were seen once. V shed 0 bases and J 8 bases; nucleotides not matched to a gene: 8. The CDR3 runs 16 residues. Germline CDR1 SGHAT, CDR2 FQNNGV. The origin of this receptor is a human donor with chronic lymphocytic leukemia. The chain couples TRBV11-2 to TRBJ2-1; 9 positions agree with TRBD2. The starting material was PBMCs, obtained at disease progression, from a patient treated with ibrutinib. In DNA form, the CDR3 reads TGTGCCAGCAGCTTAGATCTTGCGGGGGGGCGCCATGAGCAGTTCTTC. Its translation is CASSLDLAGGRHEQFF.